The 17 T cell receptor beta chains in this list originate from one sample, sequenced in a study of Graves' ophthalmopathy and Graves' hyperthyroidism. The authors amplified TCR beta CDR3 regions, and they did so from RNA transcripts for repertoire sequencing. After a first-round RT-PCR with HTBI primers, a second-round multiplex PCR was run. Each CDR3 protein is one row after TCRdb ran MiXCR on the multiplex PCR reads. The sample has roughly 380,000 distinct CDR3 sequences; approximately 15% are singletons. The sequenced sample was peripheral blood. These receptors originate from a woman aged 18 to 35 with stable Graves' hyperthyroidism.

At least ten counts were recorded for this clonotype. This rearrangement joins TRBV7-9 to TRBJ2-2; D call uncertain. V was shortened by 5 bases and J by 5 bases, with 3 bases between the two germline ends. The germline gives CDR1 SEHNR, CDR2 FQNEAQ (reference sequence). The CDR3 loop spans 11 amino acids. CDR3 DNA: TGTGCCAGCAGCCCGACCGGGGAGCTGTTTTTT. The encoded protein is CASSPTGELFF.

This clonotype has at least ten counts. The rearrangement joins TRBV2 to TRBJ2-7; 10 nucleotides match TRBD2. Germline V gene lookup returns CDR1 SNHLY and CDR2 FYNNEI. J lost 5 bases, V lost 5 bases, and 6 bases had no gene match. The CDR3 is 14 residues long. The CDR3 DNA reads as TGTGCCAGCAGTACCGGGACTAGCGTCGACGAGCAGTACTTC. Translation gives CASSTGTSVDEQYF.

This clonotype was picked up one time. This chain connects TRBV6-5 to TRBJ1-5; D uncertain. The V end lost 3 bases, the J end lost 3 bases, and 12 bases lay between the germline ends. Germline V gene sequence: CDR1 MNHEY, CDR2 SVGAGI. CDR3 size: 15 residues. DNA for the CDR3: TGTGCCAGCAGTTATTCTGCTGGCTTCAATCAGCCCCAGCATTTT. Translating it yields CASSYSAGFNQPQHF.

This clonotype has a count of ten or more. The J gene is TRBJ2-6, the V gene TRBV29-1; D not resolved. CDR3 length: 13 amino acids. Germline CDR1 SQVTM, CDR2 ANQGSEA. V was clipped by 7 bases and J by 1 base, with 8 bases between them. CDR3 loop: CSAYPSGANVLTF. CDR3 nucleotide sequence: TGCAGCGCGTACCCTTCTGGGGCCAACGTCCTGACTTTC.

The table lists this clonotype with many counts. The V gene is TRBV10-3, the J gene TRBJ1-1; D gene unclear. Germline V gene data show CDR1 as ENHRY and CDR2 as SYGVKD. The CDR3 consists of 14 residues. V gave up 4 bases and J gave up 1 base, with 10 bases separating them. The CDR3 DNA reads TGTGCCATCAGTGTCCACAGCACGAACACTGAAGCTTTCTTT. The encoded protein is CAISVHSTNTEAFF.

This clonotype was detected ten times or more. The chain has TRBV12-3 or TRBV12-4 and TRBJ2-7, with D perhaps TRBD1 (6 bases). This CDR3 is 14 amino acids long. V was pared by 3 bases and J by 3 bases, with 12 bases between. The DNA for the CDR3 is TGTGCCAGCAGTTTGGCAGGGGTCGTCTACGAGCAGTACTTC. This gives the protein CASSLAGVVYEQYF.

This clonotype was seen ten or more times. The V gene is TRBV6-1, the J gene TRBJ2-2; either TRBD1 or TRBD2 may supply D (6 bases each). Germline V gene data show CDR1 as MNHNS and CDR2 as SASEGT. The germline V and J ends were trimmed by 4 bases and 4 bases, with 13 bases remaining between them. The CDR3 has 15 residues. The CDR3 reads CASSGRGRGTGELFF. DNA for the CDR3: TGTGCCAGCAGTGGCCGGGGGCGGGGCACCGGGGAGCTGTTTTTT.

The rearrangement joins TRBV19 to TRBJ1-1; D is ambiguous. The CDR3 covers 15 residues. The V and J ends lost 7 bases and 0 bases respectively, with 15 bases between them. Germline values: CDR1 LNHDA, CDR2 SQIVND (reference sequence). The CDR3 nucleotides are TGTGCCAGTACCAACCCCTCCGGGATGAACACTGAAGCTTTCTTT. Residues: CASTNPSGMNTEAFF.

Only a few counts were recorded for this clonotype. The V call is TRBV25-1, the J call TRBJ1-2; TRBD1 is a possible D gene (6 bases). The CDR3 is made up of 15 amino acids. Germline loops: CDR1 MGHDK, CDR2 SYGVNS. The ends were cut back, 1 base at V and 6 bases at J, with 15 bases in the middle. DNA for the CDR3: TGTGCCAGCAGTGAATTCTCAGGGGTCAAAAATGGCTACACCTTC. It is translated as CASSEFSGVKNGYTF.

In its sample, this clonotype was seen many times. V gene TRBV15 combines with J gene TRBJ1-1, with D unresolved. This CDR3 spans 14 amino acids. With 0 bases removed from V and 1 base from J, the gap between germline ends came to 6 bases. Looked up from germline, CDR1 is LNHNV and CDR2 is YYDKDF (reference sequence). This CDR3 reads CATSRENRNTEAFF. CDR3 DNA: TGTGCCACCAGCAGAGAAAACAGGAACACTGAAGCTTTCTTT.

A note on this clonotype: As the CDR3 is not closed by the conserved phenylalanine or tryptophan, this likely results from a read error. It is unclear where the CDR3 begins or ends on the DNA, so no DNA is shown, and the CDR3 is as TCRdb lists it. V usage is TRBV10-2 and J usage is TRBJ1-2; the table gives TRBD1 as D, unverified against the DNA. Germline V lookup: CDR1 WSHSY, CDR2 SAAADI. Counting both end residues, the CDR3 totals 12 amino acids. CDR3: CASTEDGYGYRV.

This clonotype was recorded many times. This chain connects TRBV4-1 to TRBJ2-2; 7 bases agree with TRBD1. Germline V CDR1 and CDR2: MGHRA, YSYEKL. The CDR3 is 15 amino acids. Losses at the gene ends were 2 bases for V and 4 bases for J; bases not matched to a gene: 4. The CDR3 nucleotides read TGCGCCAGCAGCCAATTGACAGGGCGCACCGGGGAGCTGTTTTTT. Residues: CASSQLTGRTGELFF.

In its sample, this clonotype was seen a few times. The chain links TRBV3-1 to TRBJ2-7; a weak D match, TRBD1 (6 bases). The CDR3 totals 14 residues. Looked up from germline, CDR1 is LGHDT and CDR2 is YNNKEL (reference sequence). Between the trimmed V and J ends, which lost 4 bases and 3 bases, there was a span of 13 bases. The CDR3 bases are TGTGCCAGCAGCCCCACACTACAGGGCTACGAGCAGTACTTC. It codes for CASSPTLQGYEQYF.

This clonotype was observed a handful of times. The rearrangement joins TRBV24-1 to TRBJ2-7, with 9 bases matching TRBD1. Looked up from germline, CDR1 is KGHDR and CDR2 is SFDVKD. Trimming took 6 bases from V and 5 from J; bases not matched to a gene: 7. The CDR3 sequence is 14 residues long. CDR3 sequence reads: CATSNTGGTNEQYF. The DNA of the CDR3 is TGTGCCACCAGTAACACAGGGGGCACGAACGAGCAGTACTTC.

The table lists this clonotype with many counts. The J gene is TRBJ1-2, the V gene TRBV19, with no clear D. CDR1 LNHDA and CDR2 SQIVND come from the germline V gene (reference sequence). V lost 3 bases to trimming and J lost 8 bases, with 7 bases between them. The CDR3 consists of 11 residues. CDR3 loop: CASSMEGGYTF. CDR3 DNA: TGTGCCAGTAGTATGGAGGGCGGCTACACCTTC. The variable domain in full, completed from reference TRBV19 and TRBJ1-2, reads DGGITQSPKYLFRKEGQNVTLSCEQNLNHDAMYWYRQDPGQGLRLIYYSQIVNDFQKGDIAEGYSVSREKKESFPLTVTSAQKNPTAFYLCASSMEGGYTFGSGTRLTVV.

In its sample, this clonotype was seen many times. The V gene is TRBV20-1, the J gene TRBJ1-1; 11 bases are a match to TRBD1. CDR1 DFQATT and CDR2 SNEGSKA come from the germline V gene (reference sequence). Losses at the gene ends were 5 bases for V and 1 base for J; bases not matched to a gene: 3. The CDR3 is 14 amino acids. The CDR3 loop reads CSARGQGENTEAFF. The CDR3 nucleotides are TGCAGTGCTCGGGGACAGGGGGAGAACACTGAAGCTTTCTTT.

V usage is TRBV15 and J usage is TRBJ2-1; 10 bases agree with TRBD1. The germline V gene has CDR1 LNHNV and CDR2 YYDKDF (reference sequence). The CDR3 runs 18 residues. V shed 1 base, J shed 7 bases, and the junction held 13 bases outside the gene matches. The CDR3 protein is CATSRVRMPGQGKNEQFF. Written as DNA, the CDR3 is TGTGCCACCAGCAGAGTCCGAATGCCGGGACAGGGGAAAAATGAGCAGTTCTTC.